Listed below are T cell receptor beta chains from one sample, sequenced in a study of blood T cells in healthy people across ages. TCRdb recomputed calls from the 5' RACE reads with MiXCR, one row per CDR3 protein. The table has around 780,000 distinct CDR3 sequences, more than 55% seen once; the top ten hold around a quarter. Sequenced: blood. Receptor source: a man aged 40-55 years in good health. The CDR3 runs from the conserved cysteine through the conserved F or W. The order of the fields is D gene, clone size, J gene, V gene, CDR3 protein, CDR3 DNA. The D gene is left open where the match is weak. The size of a clone is reported for some rows only, either as once, few or many, or as a class for expanded clones.

>-|-|TRBJ2-4|TRBV12-3/TRBV12-4
CASSFGDIQYF
TGTGCCAGCAGTTTTGGGGACATTCAGTACTTC
>-|-|TRBJ2-1|TRBV14
CARGFFLTPEQFF
TGTGCCAGAGGGTTTTTTCTCACCCCGGAGCAGTTCTTC
>-|-|TRBJ2-5|TRBV13
CASSLAQGPETQYF
TGTGCCAGCAGCTTAGCTCAGGGTCCGGAGACCCAGTACTTC
>-|few|TRBJ2-1|TRBV12-3/TRBV12-4
CASSLVSGVFSNEQFF
TGTGCCAGCAGTTTAGTGTCAGGGGTGTTTTCCAATGAGCAGTTCTTC
>-|-|TRBJ2-1|TRBV5-1
CASSLDGLSHYNEQFF
TGCGCCAGCAGCTTGGATGGACTAAGCCACTACAATGAGCAGTTCTTC
>-|-|TRBJ2-6|TRBV5-6
CASSLDHSGANVLTF
TGTGCCAGCAGCTTGGACCACTCTGGGGCCAACGTCCTGACTTTC
>TRBD2|-|TRBJ2-1|TRBV10-3
CAIINEREGNEQFF
TGTGCCATCATCAATGAGCGGGAGGGCAATGAGCAGTTCTTC
>TRBD1|few|TRBJ1-2|TRBV7-2
CASSAHGTGGYGYTF
TGTGCCAGCAGCGCCCATGGGACAGGCGGTTATGGCTACACCTTC
>-|-|TRBJ2-5|TRBV6-2/TRBV6-3
CASTTLRTQYF
TGTGCCAGCACTACCTTAAGGACCCAGTACTTC
>TRBD1|-|TRBJ2-7|TRBV14
CASSQGTLQGAYEQYF
TGTGCCAGCAGCCAAGGGACCCTACAGGGGGCCTACGAGCAGTACTTC
>-|-|TRBJ2-3|TRBV20-1
CSAGLSTDTQYF
TGCAGTGCTGGTCTTTCAACAGATACGCAGTATTTT
>-|-|TRBJ1-5|TRBV5-1
CASSLGAGENQPQHF
TGCGCCAGCAGCTTGGGGGCAGGAGAAAATCAGCCCCAGCATTTT
>TRBD1|few|TRBJ2-5|TRBV15
CATSRDRTGQETQYF
TGTGCCACCAGCAGAGATCGGACAGGACAAGAGACCCAGTACTTC
>TRBD2|-|TRBJ2-4|TRBV20-1
CSATPAERGADDIQYF
TGCAGTGCTACCCCCGCAGAGCGGGGGGCTGATGACATTCAGTACTTC
>-|-|TRBJ1-4|TRBV7-6
CASTLEPVNEKLFF
TGTGCCAGCACTCTGGAGCCGGTGAATGAAAAACTGTTTTTT
>-|-|TRBJ2-7|TRBV18
CASSPSSRQYEQYF
TGTGCCAGCTCACCGAGTAGTCGACAATACGAGCAGTACTTC
>-|few|TRBJ2-3|TRBV6-1
CASTRSTDTQYF
TGTGCCAGCACAAGGAGCACAGATACGCAGTATTTT
>-|-|TRBJ2-1|TRBV7-9
CASSPRGSARGDEQFF
TGTGCCAGCAGCCCGCGGGGTAGCGCGCGAGGAGATGAGCAGTTCTTC
>-|once|TRBJ1-2|TRBV12-3/TRBV12-4
CASSLLERAGYTF
TGTGCCAGCAGCCTACTTGAGCGAGCCGGCTACACCTTC
>-|-|TRBJ2-4|TRBV20-1
CSARGGVGIQYF
TGCAGTGCTAGAGGTGGGGTCGGCATTCAGTACTTC
>TRBD1|-|TRBJ2-5|TRBV29-1
CSVEGQGYDEQYF
TGCAGCGTTGAGGGACAGGGGTACGATGAGCAGTACTTC
>-|few|TRBJ1-1|TRBV4-2
CASSQDEGIMNTEAFF
TGTGCCAGCAGCCAAGATGAGGGGATTATGAACACTGAAGCTTTCTTT
>-|-|TRBJ1-5|TRBV12-3/TRBV12-4
CASRPQRGDQPQHF
TGTGCCAGCAGACCCCAGCGGGGAGATCAGCCCCAGCATTTT
>-|-|TRBJ1-1|TRBV29-1
CSVAKNTEAFF
TGCAGCGTTGCCAAGAACACTGAAGCTTTCTTT
>TRBD2|-|TRBJ2-1|TRBV7-2
CASSSKAGGLFGNEQFF
TGTGCCAGCAGCTCAAAAGCGGGAGGGTTATTTGGTAATGAGCAGTTCTTC
>TRBD2|-|TRBJ2-1|TRBV27
CASSLSRGSGVYNEQFF
TGTGCCAGCAGTTTAAGCCGGGGTAGCGGGGTCTACAATGAGCAGTTCTTC
>-|-|TRBJ1-1|TRBV20-1
CSARQPGLKEGKAFF
TGCAGTGCTAGACAACCGGGACTCAAGGAGGGAAAAGCTTTCTTT